Below are 15 T cell receptor beta chains sequenced from a single sample in a study of cytomegalovirus exposure and HLA in healthy donors. Researchers ran the PCR with 60 Vbeta and 13 Jbeta primers. Sequenced by immunoSEQ multiplex PCR; TCRdb stores in-frame clones only, minus some. The sample gives 150,000 to 200,000 clones, roughly 83% of which show up once; around 1.4% is in the top ten. The source material was PBMCs. The receptors were gathered from a woman between 45 and 65 years old in good health and CMV-seronegative.

This sequence joins TRBV7-8 and TRBJ2-1; D remains unclear. The CDR3 loop spans 17 amino acids. The V gene lost 0 bases and the J gene lost 5 bases, with 17 bases spanning the gap. Germline CDR1 reads SGHVS; CDR2 reads FQNEAQ. The CDR3 reads CASSLARRGFYHNEQFF. As DNA, the CDR3 is TGTGCCAGCAGCTTAGCTAGGCGCGGATTCTACCACAATGAGCAGTTCTTC.

The V and J genes are TRBV10-3 and TRBJ2-2; the match to TRBD1 covers 9 bases. Germline trimming cut 11 bases from V and 5 bases from J; bases unmatched to any gene: 6. The CDR3 length is 13 residues. CDR1 is ENHRY and CDR2 is SYGVKD in the germline V gene. The CDR3 region has the DNA TGTGCCGCCAGGACAGGGGAGACCGGGGAGCTGTTTTTT. It is translated as CAARTGETGELFF.

CDR3 protein: CASQRRGHTDTQYF. The CDR3 DNA follows: TGTGCCAGCCAGAGGCGGGGGCACACAGATACGCAGTATTTT. The gene calls are TRBV19 and TRBJ2-3; D possibly corresponds to TRBD2 (7 bases). Germline lookup yields CDR1 LNHDA and CDR2 SQIVND (reference sequence). This CDR3 has 14 amino acids. Trimming removed 9 bases from V and 2 bases from J, with 15 bases in between.

The chain is built from TRBV6-6 and TRBJ2-3; 10 bases map to TRBD2. V was clipped by 2 bases and J by 9 bases; unmatched bases: 11. CDR3 length: 16 residues. CDR1 and CDR2 (germline): MNHNY, SVGAGI (reference sequence). CDR3 sequence reads: CASSYGGLSSGGTQYF. The DNA for the CDR3 is TGTGCCAGCAGTTACGGGGGTCTAAGTAGCGGGGGGACGCAGTATTTT.

The chain carries TRBV9 and TRBJ2-2, with 10 bases matching TRBD1. This CDR3 comprises 16 residues. The V gene's germline CDR1 is SGDLS and CDR2 YYNGEE. V was pared by 4 bases and J by 6 bases, with 9 bases of the junction left unmatched. The CDR3 region is CASSLGTGVSAGELFF. In nucleotides, the CDR3 is TGTGCCAGCAGCCTAGGGACAGGGGTTTCCGCCGGGGAGCTGTTTTTT.

The chain employs TRBV13 and TRBJ2-5; 8 positions match TRBD1. With V trimmed by 4 bases and J by 2 bases, 3 bases remained unmatched. The CDR3 sequence is 14 residues long. The germline CDR1 and CDR2 sequences are PRHDT and FYEKMQ (reference sequence). The CDR3 DNA reads TGTGCCAGCAGCTCCGGGACAGGACAAGAGACCCAGTACTTC. This codes for CASSSGTGQETQYF. Full variable domain (rest looked up from reference TRBV13 and TRBJ2-5): AAGVIQSPRHLIKEKRETATLKCYPIPRHDTVYWYQQGPGQDPQFLISFYEKMQSDKGSIPDRFSAQQFSDYHSELNMSSLELGDSALYFCASSSGTGQETQYFGPGTRLLVL.

This clone was observed once. The chain recombines TRBV6-5 with TRBJ2-4; D remains unclear. Trimming stripped 0 bases from V and 11 bases from J, with 14 bases between. The CDR3 consists of 14 residues. Per germline, CDR1 MNHEY and CDR2 SVGAGI. The DNA for the CDR3 is TGTGCCAGCAGTTACTCGGAGCCCGCGGTGTTTCAGTACTTC. Translation: CASSYSEPAVFQYF.

The chain uses TRBV6-5 and TRBJ2-2, with D tentatively TRBD1 (6 bases). With 6 bases removed from V and 6 bases from J, the gap between germline ends came to 14 bases. Looked up from germline, CDR1 is MNHEY and CDR2 is SVGAGI. The CDR3 runs 14 residues. The CDR3 DNA sequence: TGTGCCAGCAGCCGACGACAGGCCCCCGGGGAGCTGTTTTTT. The encoded protein is CASSRRQAPGELFF.

The gene calls are TRBV28 and TRBJ1-2; 10 bases are a match to TRBD1. This CDR3 is built from 13 residues. The V gene end was trimmed by 7 bases and the J gene end by 8 bases; junction bases not matched to a gene: 7. Germline V gene sequence: CDR1 MDHEN, CDR2 SYDVKM. CDR3 sequence: CASNPGTGEGYTF. The CDR3 coding sequence is TGTGCCAGCAATCCGGGGACAGGGGAAGGCTACACCTTC.

The gene calls are TRBV7-9 and TRBJ1-2; 9 nucleotides agree with TRBD1. The trim removed 5 bases at V and 6 bases at J, leaving 10 bases unmatched. CDR3 length: 15 amino acids. Germline-derived CDR1 and CDR2 are SEHNR and FQNEAQ (reference sequence). The CDR3 loop reads CASSGTGFLPNGYTF. In DNA form, the CDR3 reads TGTGCCAGCAGCGGGACAGGGTTCTTACCGAATGGCTACACCTTC.

The V gene is TRBV29-1, the J gene TRBJ1-1, with 12 nucleotides matching TRBD1. V was pared by 3 bases and J by 3 bases, with 8 bases of the junction left unmatched. Germline values: CDR1 SQVTM, CDR2 ANQGSEA. CDR3 length: 16 residues. DNA for the CDR3: TGCAGCGTTGATGGGACAGGGGGCAGCGGGGACACTGAAGCTTTCTTT. It yields the protein CSVDGTGGSGDTEAFF.

This clone came up a few times. The gene calls are TRBV15 and TRBJ2-1; 9 bases map to TRBD2. The CDR3 is 15 amino acids. V was pared by 3 bases and J by 8 bases, with 8 bases of the junction left unmatched. Looked up from germline, CDR1 is LNHNV and CDR2 is YYDKDF (reference sequence). The CDR3 sequence is CATSSYSGSRDEQFF. The DNA of the CDR3 is TGTGCCACCAGCAGTTATAGCGGGAGTAGGGATGAGCAGTTCTTC.

This chain uses TRBV9 with TRBJ2-3; 8 bases line up with TRBD1. Trimming at V came to 0 bases and at J to 0 bases, leaving 6 bases not matched to a gene. The CDR3 totals 17 residues. CDR1 SGDLS and CDR2 YYNGEE come from the germline V gene. The CDR3 coding sequence is TGTGCCAGCAGCGTAGGCCGGACAGGGACCAGCACAGATACGCAGTATTTT. This translates into CASSVGRTGTSTDTQYF.

This chain connects TRBV29-1 to TRBJ2-1, with D tentatively TRBD2 (6 bases). The germline gives CDR1 SQVTM, CDR2 ANQGSEA. V was cut by 6 bases and J by 0 bases, with 9 bases left in between. The CDR3 spans 13 residues. The CDR3 spells CSVYGSSYNEQFF. The CDR3 DNA reads TGCAGCGTCTACGGGAGCTCCTACAATGAGCAGTTCTTC.

This chain joins TRBV7-2 and TRBJ2-7; 7 positions match TRBD2. CDR1 and CDR2 from the germline V gene are SGHTA and FQGNSA. The CDR3 length is 15 residues. After removal of 5 bases from V and 7 bases from J, the junction contained 14 bases not matched to a gene. The CDR3 loop reads CASSVARTEGGEQYF. The DNA for the CDR3 is TGTGCCAGCAGCGTCGCCCGGACCGAGGGAGGGGAGCAGTACTTC.